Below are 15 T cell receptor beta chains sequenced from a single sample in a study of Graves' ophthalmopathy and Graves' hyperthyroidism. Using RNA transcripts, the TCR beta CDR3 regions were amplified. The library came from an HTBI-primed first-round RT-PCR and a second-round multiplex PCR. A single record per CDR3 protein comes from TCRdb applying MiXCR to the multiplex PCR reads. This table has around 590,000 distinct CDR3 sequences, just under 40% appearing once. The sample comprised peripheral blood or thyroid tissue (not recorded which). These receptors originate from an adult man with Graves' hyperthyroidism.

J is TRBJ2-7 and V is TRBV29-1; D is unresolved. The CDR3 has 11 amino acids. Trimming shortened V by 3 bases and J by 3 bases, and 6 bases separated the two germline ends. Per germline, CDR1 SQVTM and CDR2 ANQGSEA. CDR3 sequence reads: CSVDWDYEQYF. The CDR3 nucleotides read TGCAGCGTTGATTGGGACTACGAGCAGTACTTC.

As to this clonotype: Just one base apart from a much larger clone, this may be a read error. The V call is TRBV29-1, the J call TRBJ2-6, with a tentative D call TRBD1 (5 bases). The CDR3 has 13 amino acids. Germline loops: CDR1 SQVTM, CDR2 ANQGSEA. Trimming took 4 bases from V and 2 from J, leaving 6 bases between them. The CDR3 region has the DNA TGCAGCGTTGGGGGCGCTGGGGCCAACGTCCTGACTTTC. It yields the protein CSVGGAGANVLTF.

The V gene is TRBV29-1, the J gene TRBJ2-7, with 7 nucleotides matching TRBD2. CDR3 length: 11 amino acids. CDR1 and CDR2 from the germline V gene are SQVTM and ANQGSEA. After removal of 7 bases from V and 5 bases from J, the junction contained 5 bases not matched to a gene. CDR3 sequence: CSGGGRDEQYF. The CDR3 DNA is TGCAGCGGGGGGGGGAGGGACGAGCAGTACTTC.

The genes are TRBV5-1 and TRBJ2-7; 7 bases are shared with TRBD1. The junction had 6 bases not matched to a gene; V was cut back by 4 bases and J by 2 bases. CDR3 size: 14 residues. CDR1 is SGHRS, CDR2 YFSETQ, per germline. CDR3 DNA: TGCGCCAGCAGCGCGGACAGGCAAGCCTACGAGCAGTACTTC. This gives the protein CASSADRQAYEQYF.

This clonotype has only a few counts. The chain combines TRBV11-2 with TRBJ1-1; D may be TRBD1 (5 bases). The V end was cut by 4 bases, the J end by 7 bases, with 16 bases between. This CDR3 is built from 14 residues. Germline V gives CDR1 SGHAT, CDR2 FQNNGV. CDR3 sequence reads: CASSSRTGGVEAFF. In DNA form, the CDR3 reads TGTGCCAGCAGCTCCCGGACGGGGGGAGTTGAAGCTTTCTTT.

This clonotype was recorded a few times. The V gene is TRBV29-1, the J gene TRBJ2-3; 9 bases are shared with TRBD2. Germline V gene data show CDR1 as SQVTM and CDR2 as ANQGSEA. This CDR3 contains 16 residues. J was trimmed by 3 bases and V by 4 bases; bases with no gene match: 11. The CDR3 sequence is CSVGTLAGEGTDTQYF. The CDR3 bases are TGCAGCGTTGGGACTTTAGCGGGAGAAGGAACAGATACGCAGTATTTT.

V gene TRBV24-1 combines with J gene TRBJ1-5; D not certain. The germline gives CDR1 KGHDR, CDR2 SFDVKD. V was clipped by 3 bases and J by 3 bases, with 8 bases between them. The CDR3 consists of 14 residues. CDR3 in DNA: TGTGCCACCAGTGATAGGACTAACAATCAGCCCCAGCATTTT. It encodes CATSDRTNNQPQHF.

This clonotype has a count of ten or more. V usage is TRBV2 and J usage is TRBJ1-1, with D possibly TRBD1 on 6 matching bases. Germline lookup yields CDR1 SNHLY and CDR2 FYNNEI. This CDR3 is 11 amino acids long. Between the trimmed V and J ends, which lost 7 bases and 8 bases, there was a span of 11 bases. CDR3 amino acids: CASTQGTEAFF. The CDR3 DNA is TGTGCCAGCACCCAGGGGACCGAAGCTTTCTTT. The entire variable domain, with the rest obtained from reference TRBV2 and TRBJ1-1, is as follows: EPEVTQTPSHQVTQMGQEVILRCVPISNHLYFYWYRQILGQKVEFLVSFYNNEISEKSEIFDDQFSVERPDGSNFTLKIRSTKLEDSAMYFCASTQGTEAFFGQGTRLTVV.

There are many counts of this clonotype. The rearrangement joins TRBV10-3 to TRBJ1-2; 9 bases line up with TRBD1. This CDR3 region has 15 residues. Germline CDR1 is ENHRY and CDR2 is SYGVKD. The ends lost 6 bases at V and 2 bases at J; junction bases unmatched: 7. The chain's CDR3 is CAIRGRGTGNYGYTF. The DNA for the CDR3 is TGTGCCATCAGGGGCCGGGGGACAGGGAACTATGGCTACACCTTC.

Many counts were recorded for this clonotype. The CDR3: CASSLGLKVAGSGTGELFF. In nucleotides, the CDR3 is TGTGCCAGCAGCTTAGGTCTTAAAGTAGCGGGGTCGGGAACCGGGGAGCTGTTTTTT. The gene calls are TRBV7-8 and TRBJ2-2; TRBD2 matches at 8 bases. This CDR3 has 19 residues. CDR1 and CDR2 (germline): SGHVS, FQNEAQ. Trimming removed 1 base from V and 5 bases from J; junction bases left unmatched: 15. The variable domain in full, with the rest retrieved from reference TRBV7-8 and TRBJ2-2, is GAGVSQSPRYKVAKRGQDVALRCDPISGHVSLFWYQQALGQGPEFLTYFQNEAQLDKSGLPSDRFFAERPEGSVSTLKIQRTQQEDSAVYLCASSLGLKVAGSGTGELFFGEGSRLTVL.

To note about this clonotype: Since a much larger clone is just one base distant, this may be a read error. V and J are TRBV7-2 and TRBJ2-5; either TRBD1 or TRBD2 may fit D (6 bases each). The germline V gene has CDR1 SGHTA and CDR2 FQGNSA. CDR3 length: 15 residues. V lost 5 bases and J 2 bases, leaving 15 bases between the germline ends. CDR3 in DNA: TGTGCCAGCAGCCCGGACGGGGGCCTTCAAGAGACCCAGTACTTC. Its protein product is CASSPDGGLQETQYF. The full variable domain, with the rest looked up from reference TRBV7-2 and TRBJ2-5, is GAGVSQSPSNKVTEKGKDVELRCDPISGHTALYWYRQSLGQGLEFLIYFQGNSAPDKSGLPSDRFSAERTGGSVSTLTIQRTQQEDSAVYLCASSPDGGLQETQYFGPGTRLLVL.

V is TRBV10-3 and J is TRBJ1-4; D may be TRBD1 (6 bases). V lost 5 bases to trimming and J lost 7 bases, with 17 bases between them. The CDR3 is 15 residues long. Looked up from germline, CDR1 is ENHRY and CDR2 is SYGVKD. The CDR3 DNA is TGTGCCATCAGTTCCCCGACAGGCTATTCTGAAAAACTGTTTTTT. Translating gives CAISSPTGYSEKLFF.

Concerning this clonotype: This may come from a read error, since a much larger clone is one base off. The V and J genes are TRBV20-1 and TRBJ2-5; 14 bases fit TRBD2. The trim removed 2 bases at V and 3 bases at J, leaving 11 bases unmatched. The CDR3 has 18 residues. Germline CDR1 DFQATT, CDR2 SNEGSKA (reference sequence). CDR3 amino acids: CSARPYIGLAGGEETQYF. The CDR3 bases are TGCAGTGCTAGACCGTATATAGGACTAGCGGGAGGAGAAGAGACCCAGTACTTC.

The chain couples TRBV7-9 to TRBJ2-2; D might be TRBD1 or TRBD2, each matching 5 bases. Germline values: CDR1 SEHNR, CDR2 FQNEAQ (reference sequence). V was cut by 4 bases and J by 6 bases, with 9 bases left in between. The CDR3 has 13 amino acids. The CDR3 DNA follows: TGTGCCAGCAGCTATAGAGGGGCCGGGGAGCTGTTTTTT. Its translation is CASSYRGAGELFF.

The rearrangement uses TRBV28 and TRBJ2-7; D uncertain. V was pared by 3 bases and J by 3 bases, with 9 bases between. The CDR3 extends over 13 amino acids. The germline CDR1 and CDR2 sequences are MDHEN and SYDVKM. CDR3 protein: CASSFGQIYEQYF. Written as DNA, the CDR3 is TGTGCCAGCAGTTTTGGTCAGATCTACGAGCAGTACTTC.